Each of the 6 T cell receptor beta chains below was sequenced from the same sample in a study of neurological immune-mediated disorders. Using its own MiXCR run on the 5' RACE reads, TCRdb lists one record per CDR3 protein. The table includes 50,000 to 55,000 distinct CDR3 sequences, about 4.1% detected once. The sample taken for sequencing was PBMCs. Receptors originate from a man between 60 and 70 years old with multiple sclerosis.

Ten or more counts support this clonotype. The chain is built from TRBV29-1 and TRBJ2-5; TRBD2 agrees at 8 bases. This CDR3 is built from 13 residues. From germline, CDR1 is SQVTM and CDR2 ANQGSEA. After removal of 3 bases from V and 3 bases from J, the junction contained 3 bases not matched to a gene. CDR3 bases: TGCAGCGTTGATACCGGGAGGGAAGAGACCCAGTACTTC. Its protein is CSVDTGREETQYF.

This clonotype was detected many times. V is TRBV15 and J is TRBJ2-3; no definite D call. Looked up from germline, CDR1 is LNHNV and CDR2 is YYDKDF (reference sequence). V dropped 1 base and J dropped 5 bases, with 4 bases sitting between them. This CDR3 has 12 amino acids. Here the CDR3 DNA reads TGTGCCACCAGCAGAGTTGGAGATACGCAGTATTTT. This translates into CATSRVGDTQYF.

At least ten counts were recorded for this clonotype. CDR3 sequence: CSAPDGPETQYF. In nucleotides, the CDR3 is TGCAGTGCCCCGGACGGACCAGAGACCCAGTACTTC. The V gene is TRBV20-1, the J gene TRBJ2-5, with unresolved D. The CDR3 loop spans 12 amino acids. V was trimmed by 6 bases and J by 4 bases, leaving 12 bases between them. From germline, CDR1 is DFQATT and CDR2 SNEGSKA (reference sequence).

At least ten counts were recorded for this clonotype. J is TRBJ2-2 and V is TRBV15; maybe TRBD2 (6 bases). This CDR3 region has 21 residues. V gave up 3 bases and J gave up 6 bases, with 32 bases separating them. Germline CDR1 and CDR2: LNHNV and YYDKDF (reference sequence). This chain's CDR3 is CATSSLSPISFGGIYAGELFF. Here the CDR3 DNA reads TGTGCCACCAGCAGCCTATCCCCTATCTCTTTCGGGGGTATCTACGCCGGGGAGCTGTTTTTT.

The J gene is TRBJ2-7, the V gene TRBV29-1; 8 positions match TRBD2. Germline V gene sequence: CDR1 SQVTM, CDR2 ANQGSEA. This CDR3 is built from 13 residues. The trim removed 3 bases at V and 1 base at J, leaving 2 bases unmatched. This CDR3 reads CSVDSGSSYEQYF. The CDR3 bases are TGCAGCGTTGACAGCGGGAGTTCCTACGAGCAGTACTTC.

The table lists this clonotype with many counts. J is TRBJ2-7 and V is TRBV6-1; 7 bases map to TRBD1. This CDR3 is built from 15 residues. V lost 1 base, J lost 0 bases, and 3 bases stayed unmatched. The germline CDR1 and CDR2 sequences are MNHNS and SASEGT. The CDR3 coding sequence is TGTGCCAGCAGTGAAGACGGGACAGCCTCCTACGAGCAGTACTTC. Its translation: CASSEDGTASYEQYF.